The table lists the clone carrying this T cell receptor beta chain with many counts. This entry is derived from a study of human T cells and chemical hapten exposure. Study background: The sensitizing agent was 2% DPC, placed on roughly 2 cm by roughly 2 cm of upper inner arm skin.

The CDR3 is 11 residues long. The ends were cut back, 1 base at V and 8 bases at J, with 5 bases in the middle. In the study's own analysis: Counting gave a median of roughly 100,000 TCRs per sample, with values ranging from about 23,224 to 750,000. Via MiXCR, TCRdb re-called the RACE reads, giving one row per CDR3 protein. In this record, the V and J calls reflect TCRdb's handling and not the investigators' own analysis. Of about 26,000 distinct CDR3 sequences listed, 7.5% to 10% were seen once; the top ten hold roughly 7.1%. Time point here: patch test 2, 6 weeks after DPC sensitization. Noted treatment: therapeutic diphenylcyclopropenone sensitization with weekly scalp DPC. Only after blood had been drawn was each patch test applied.

This sequence was found in a man aged 30-40 years with alopecia areata. Some clones in this sample may be carry-over from other donors' samples. The chain couples TRBV12-3 or TRBV12-4 to TRBJ1-2; D not resolved. Here the sequenced sample was whole blood, taken in connection with sensitization to the hapten diphenylcyclopropenone (DPC). The CDR3 spells CASSLGYGYTF. In nucleotides, the CDR3 is TGTGCCAGCAGTTTAGGATACGGCTACACCTTC.